This is a list of T cell receptor beta chains from one sample in a study of shared clonotypes between healthy human individuals. Method: immunoSEQ multiplex PCR; TCRdb's copy keeps in-frame clones and lacks some. The profile shows about 730,000 clones, around 77% of them singletons. The sample consisted of memory CD4+ T cells sorted from blood. All receptors come from a young woman in good health. Both conserved end residues are part of each CDR3. A D gene is named only where the DNA matches it firmly. Only some rows state a clone size, as once, few, many or a class for expanded clones.

V,size,D,J,DNA,CDR3
TRBV11-2,.,.,TRBJ2-2,TGTGCCAGCAGCTTATGGGTGACTAGGATTTCCGGGGAGCTGTTTTTT,CASSLWVTRISGELFF
TRBV2,few,.,TRBJ1-2,TGTGCCAGCAGTGAGGACATAAACTATGGCTACACCTTC,CASSEDINYGYTF
TRBV6-1,.,.,TRBJ1-5,TGTGCCAGCAGGGGAGACACAGGGTCTCAGCCCCAGCATTTT,CASRGDTGSQPQHF
TRBV25-1,.,.,TRBJ2-1,TGTGCCAGCAGTGCCCTCGGGCGGGGCACCTACAATGAGCAGTTCTTC,CASSALGRGTYNEQFF
TRBV6-1,.,.,TRBJ2-1,TGTGCCAGCAGTGAAATTGGGCGGTACAATGAGCAGTTCTTC,CASSEIGRYNEQFF
TRBV28,.,.,TRBJ1-1,TGTGCCAGCAGGTTGGACGGCACTGAAGCTTTCTTT,CASRLDGTEAFF
TRBV7-2,.,.,TRBJ2-5,TGTGCCAGCAGCTTAGACACGGGGGCGCTTTCAGAGACCCAGTACTTC,CASSLDTGALSETQYF
TRBV28,many,.,TRBJ1-3,TGTGCCAGCGGGAGGGACTCTGGAAACACCATATATTTT,CASGRDSGNTIYF
TRBV28,.,TRBD1,TRBJ1-2,TGTGCCAGCGGAGGGGGCGCCGGTAACTATGGCTACACCTTC,CASGGGAGNYGYTF
TRBV18,.,TRBD2,TRBJ2-5,TGTGCCAGCTCACCGTGGCTAGCGGGAGGAAAGAACCAAGAGACCCAGTACTTC,CASSPWLAGGKNQETQYF
TRBV25-1,.,.,TRBJ1-5,TGTGCCAGCAGTGAATCAGGGATGGGTCAGCCCCAGCATTTT,CASSESGMGQPQHF
TRBV7-8,.,TRBD1,TRBJ1-4,TGTGCCAGCAGCTTAGCTCTCGGCAGGGGGAGCGAAAAACTGTTTTTT,CASSLALGRGSEKLFF
TRBV28,.,.,TRBJ2-1,TGTGCCAGCAGCTGGGGTCACGGAAACAATGAGCAGTTCTTC,CASSWGHGNNEQFF
TRBV6-5,.,TRBD2,TRBJ2-1,TGTGCCAGCAGTTCCCGGACTAGCGGGAGATACGATGAGCAGTTCTTC,CASSSRTSGRYDEQFF